One sample yielded the 10 T cell receptor beta chains listed below, sequenced in a study of shared clonotypes between healthy human individuals. Method: immunoSEQ multiplex PCR; TCRdb's copy keeps in-frame clones and lacks some. The sample holds under 1 million clones; about 96% are singletons and the top ten take about 0.21%. The naive CD8 population came from CD45RO-negative cells selected for CCR7, without terminally differentiated effector memory CD45RA+ cells. The source material was naive CD8+ T cells sorted from blood. The receptors shown here come from a man younger than 40 in good health.

J is TRBJ2-7 and V is TRBV27; D possibly corresponds to TRBD1 (5 bases). Trimming stripped 2 bases from V and 4 bases from J, with 12 bases between. Germline V lookup: CDR1 MNHEY, CDR2 SMNVEV (reference sequence). The CDR3 contains 14 residues. The CDR3 sequence: CASSLGRAAYEQYF. In DNA form, the CDR3 reads TGTGCCAGCAGTTTAGGCAGGGCGGCGTACGAGCAGTACTTC.

The chain uses TRBV2 and TRBJ2-3; no clear D. The germline CDR1 and CDR2 sequences are SNHLY and FYNNEI. The CDR3 sequence is 16 residues long. V lost 4 bases and J lost 0, with 14 bases in between. CDR3 sequence (DNA): TGTGCCAGCAGTGTTTCTCTGGCGTATAGCACAGATACGCAGTATTTT. Translated, it gives CASSVSLAYSTDTQYF. Full variable domain (rest looked up from reference TRBV2 and TRBJ2-3): EPEVTQTPSHQVTQMGQEVILRCVPISNHLYFYWYRQILGQKVEFLVSFYNNEISEKSEIFDDQFSVERPDGSNFTLKIRSTKLEDSAMYFCASSVSLAYSTDTQYFGPGTRLTVL.

The chain carries TRBV4-1 and TRBJ1-2; D ambiguous. The CDR3 covers 14 residues. The germline CDR1 and CDR2 sequences are MGHRA and YSYEKL. The germline V and J ends were trimmed by 7 bases and 0 bases, with 12 bases remaining between them. For the CDR3, the DNA is TGCGCCAGCACCACCGTTACAGCTAACTATGGCTACACCTTC. Residues: CASTTVTANYGYTF.

V gene TRBV5-5 combines with J gene TRBJ2-3; TRBD1 agrees at 7 bases. Germline-derived CDR1 and CDR2 are SGHKS and YYEKEE (reference sequence). After removal of 2 bases from V and 3 bases from J, the junction contained 3 bases not matched to a gene. This CDR3 has 14 residues. The CDR3 bases are TGTGCCAGCAGCTTCCGGGACAGAACAGATACGCAGTATTTT. Protein sequence: CASSFRDRTDTQYF.

The CDR3 DNA sequence: TGTGCCAGCAGTCCCGGGGAGGTGTATGAGCAGTTCTTC. It is translated as CASSPGEVYEQFF. The rearrangement uses TRBV27 and TRBJ2-1, with D possibly matching TRBD2 (6 bases). Trimming cost V 5 bases and J 8 bases, with 13 bases left between them. Germline CDR1 MNHEY, CDR2 SMNVEV (reference sequence). The CDR3 sequence is 13 residues long.

The chain joins TRBV27 to TRBJ2-4; no reliable D call. V dropped 1 base and J dropped 9 bases, with 10 bases sitting between them. CDR3 size: 13 residues. The V gene's germline CDR1 is MNHEY and CDR2 SMNVEV (reference sequence). The CDR3 loop is CASSLYQRGIQYF. The CDR3 DNA reads TGTGCCAGCAGTTTATACCAGAGAGGCATTCAGTACTTC.

The chain uses TRBV11-2 and TRBJ2-3; D is unclear. V was pared by 0 bases and J by 3 bases, with 4 bases between. CDR1 is SGHAT, CDR2 FQNNGV, per germline. The CDR3 is 13 residues long. The CDR3 region is CASSLEGTDTQYF. The CDR3 DNA follows: TGTGCCAGCAGCTTAGAAGGGACAGATACGCAGTATTTT. The variable domain in full, with the rest retrieved from reference TRBV11-2 and TRBJ2-3, is EAGVAQSPRYKIIEKRQSVAFWCNPISGHATLYWYQQILGQGPKLLIQFQNNGVVDDSQLPKDRFSAERLKGVDSTLKIQPAKLEDSAVYLCASSLEGTDTQYFGPGTRLTVL.

The V and J genes are TRBV15 and TRBJ1-4; D might be TRBD1 (6 bases). The CDR3 consists of 14 residues. CDR1 LNHNV and CDR2 YYDKDF come from the germline V gene (reference sequence). The V gene lost 5 bases and the J gene lost 6 bases, with 13 bases spanning the gap. The CDR3 sequence is CATSVTKGDEKLFF. DNA of the CDR3: TGTGCCACCAGCGTAACCAAGGGGGATGAAAAACTGTTTTTT.

V is TRBV5-4 and J is TRBJ2-1; TRBD2 matches 12 bases. Germline lookup yields CDR1 SGHNT and CDR2 YYREEE (reference sequence). The length of the CDR3 is 15 residues. V dropped 2 bases and J dropped 8; count of bases not matched to a gene: 5. CDR3 DNA sequence: TGTGCCAGCAGCTTCTGGACTAGCGGGATTGATGAGCAGTTCTTC. Its protein product is CASSFWTSGIDEQFF.

The rearrangement uses TRBV2 and TRBJ2-7; TRBD1 agrees at 10 bases. The CDR3 loop spans 17 amino acids. Germline-derived CDR1 and CDR2 are SNHLY and FYNNEI. V was pared by 7 bases and J by 5 bases, with 17 bases of the junction left unmatched. CDR3 residues: CASNPTGTGERRDEQYF. Written as DNA, the CDR3 is TGTGCCAGCAACCCGACCGGGACAGGGGAGCGAAGGGACGAGCAGTACTTC.